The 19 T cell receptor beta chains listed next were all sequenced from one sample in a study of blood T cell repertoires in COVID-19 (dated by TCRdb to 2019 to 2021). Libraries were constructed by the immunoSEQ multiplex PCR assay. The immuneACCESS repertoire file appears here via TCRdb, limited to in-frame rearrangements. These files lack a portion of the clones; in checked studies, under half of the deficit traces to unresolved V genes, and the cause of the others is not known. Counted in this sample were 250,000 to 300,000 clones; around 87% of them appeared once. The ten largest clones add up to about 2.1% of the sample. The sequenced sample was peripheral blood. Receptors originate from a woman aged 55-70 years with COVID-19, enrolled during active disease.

The CDR3: CASSQWREETQYF. CDR3 nucleotide sequence: TGTGCCAGCAGCCAGTGGAGGGAGGAGACCCAGTACTTC. This rearrangement joins TRBV3-1 (or the pseudogene TRBV3-2) to TRBJ2-5; a weak D match, TRBD2 (6 bases). Trimming cost V 3 bases and J 5 bases, with 10 bases left between them. The CDR3 sequence is 13 residues long. Germline V gives CDR1 LGHDT, CDR2 YNNKEL (reference sequence).

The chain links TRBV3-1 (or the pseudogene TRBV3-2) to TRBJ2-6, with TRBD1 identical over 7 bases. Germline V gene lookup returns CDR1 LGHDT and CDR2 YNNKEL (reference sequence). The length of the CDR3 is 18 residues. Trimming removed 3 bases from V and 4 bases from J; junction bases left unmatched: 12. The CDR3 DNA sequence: TGTGCCAGCAGCCACAGGGACAGACTTTATCTCGGGGCCAACGTCCTGACTTTC. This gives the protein CASSHRDRLYLGANVLTF.

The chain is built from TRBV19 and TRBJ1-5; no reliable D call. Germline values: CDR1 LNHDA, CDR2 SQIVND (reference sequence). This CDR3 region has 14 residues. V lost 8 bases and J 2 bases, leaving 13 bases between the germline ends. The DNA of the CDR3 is TGTGCCAGTGCCGCCGGAGGTGGCAATCAGCCCCAGCATTTT. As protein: CASAAGGGNQPQHF.

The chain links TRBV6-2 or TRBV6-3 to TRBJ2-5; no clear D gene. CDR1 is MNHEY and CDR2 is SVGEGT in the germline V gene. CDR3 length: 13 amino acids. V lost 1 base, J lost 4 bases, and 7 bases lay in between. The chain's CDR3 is CASSYFRGETQYF. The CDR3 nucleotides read TGTGCCAGCAGTTACTTCCGCGGAGAGACCCAGTACTTC.

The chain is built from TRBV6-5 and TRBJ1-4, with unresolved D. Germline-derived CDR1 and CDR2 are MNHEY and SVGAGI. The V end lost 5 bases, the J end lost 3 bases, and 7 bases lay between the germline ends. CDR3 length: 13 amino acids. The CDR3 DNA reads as TGTGCCAGCAGTACCGGGGCTAATGAAAAACTGTTTTTT. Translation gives CASSTGANEKLFF.

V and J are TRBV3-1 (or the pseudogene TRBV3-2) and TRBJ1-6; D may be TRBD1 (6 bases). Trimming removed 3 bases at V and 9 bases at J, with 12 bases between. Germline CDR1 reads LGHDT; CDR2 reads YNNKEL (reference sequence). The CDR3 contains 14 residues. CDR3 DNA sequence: TGTGCCAGCAGCCAGGTGAGGGGGGGTTCACCCCTCCACTTT. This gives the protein CASSQVRGGSPLHF.

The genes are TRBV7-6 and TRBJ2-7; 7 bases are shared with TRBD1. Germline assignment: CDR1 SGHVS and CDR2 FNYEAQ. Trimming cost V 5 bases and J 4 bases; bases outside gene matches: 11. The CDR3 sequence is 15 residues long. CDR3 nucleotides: TGTGCCAGCAGCCGGTTTAAGCAGGGGGAGTACGAGCAGTACTTC. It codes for CASSRFKQGEYEQYF.

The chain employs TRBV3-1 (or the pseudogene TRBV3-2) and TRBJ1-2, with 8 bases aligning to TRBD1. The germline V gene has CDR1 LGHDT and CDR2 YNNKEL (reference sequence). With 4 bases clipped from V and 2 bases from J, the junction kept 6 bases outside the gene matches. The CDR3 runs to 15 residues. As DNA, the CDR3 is TGTGCCAGCAGCCCGACAGGGGTTCCCAACTATGGCTACACCTTC. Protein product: CASSPTGVPNYGYTF.

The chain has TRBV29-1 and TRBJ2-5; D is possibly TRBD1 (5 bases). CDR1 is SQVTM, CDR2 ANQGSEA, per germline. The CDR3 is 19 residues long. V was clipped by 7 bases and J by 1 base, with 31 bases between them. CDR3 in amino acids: CSASGRAFAYYTLQETQYF. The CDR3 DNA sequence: TGCAGCGCCTCCGGCAGGGCTTTCGCTTATTATACCCTCCAAGAGACCCAGTACTTC.

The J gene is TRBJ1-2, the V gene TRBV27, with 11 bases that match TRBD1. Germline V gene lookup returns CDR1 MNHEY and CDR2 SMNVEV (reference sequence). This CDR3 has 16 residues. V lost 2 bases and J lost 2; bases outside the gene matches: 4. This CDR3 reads CASSLGTGGVNYGYTF. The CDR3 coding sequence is TGTGCCAGCAGTTTAGGGACAGGGGGTGTCAACTATGGCTACACCTTC.

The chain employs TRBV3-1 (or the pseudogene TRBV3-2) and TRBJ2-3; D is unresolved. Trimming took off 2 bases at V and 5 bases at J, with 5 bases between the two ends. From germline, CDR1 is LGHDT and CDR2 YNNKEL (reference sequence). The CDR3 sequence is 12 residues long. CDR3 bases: TGTGCCAGCAGCCAAATCCGAGATACGCAGTATTTT. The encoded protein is CASSQIRDTQYF.

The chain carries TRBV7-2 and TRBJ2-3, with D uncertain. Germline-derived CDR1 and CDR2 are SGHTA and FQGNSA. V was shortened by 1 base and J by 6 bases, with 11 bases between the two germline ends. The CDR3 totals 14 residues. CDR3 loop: CASSLVARVDTQYF. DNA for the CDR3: TGTGCCAGCAGCTTAGTTGCCCGCGTGGATACGCAGTATTTT.

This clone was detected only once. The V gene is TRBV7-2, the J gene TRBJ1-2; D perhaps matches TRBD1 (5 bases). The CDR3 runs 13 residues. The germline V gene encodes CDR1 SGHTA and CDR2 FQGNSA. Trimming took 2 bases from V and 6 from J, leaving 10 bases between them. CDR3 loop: CASSLQGFDGYTF. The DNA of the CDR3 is TGTGCCAGCAGCTTACAGGGATTCGATGGCTACACCTTC.

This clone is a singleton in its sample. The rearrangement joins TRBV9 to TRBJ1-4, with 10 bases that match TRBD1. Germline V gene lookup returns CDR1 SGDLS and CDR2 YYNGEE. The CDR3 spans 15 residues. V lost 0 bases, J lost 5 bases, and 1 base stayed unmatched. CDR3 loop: CASSVAGQGNEKLFF. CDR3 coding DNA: TGTGCCAGCAGCGTAGCGGGACAGGGGAATGAAAAACTGTTTTTT.

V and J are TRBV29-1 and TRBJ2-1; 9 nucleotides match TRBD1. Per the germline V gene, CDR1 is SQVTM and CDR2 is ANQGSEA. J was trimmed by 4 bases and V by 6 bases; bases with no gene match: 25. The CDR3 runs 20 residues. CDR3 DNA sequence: TGCAGCGTCGGTCGCCCGAAGGTACAGGGGGCTCCCGCCTCATACAATGAGCAGTTCTTC. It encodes CSVGRPKVQGAPASYNEQFF.

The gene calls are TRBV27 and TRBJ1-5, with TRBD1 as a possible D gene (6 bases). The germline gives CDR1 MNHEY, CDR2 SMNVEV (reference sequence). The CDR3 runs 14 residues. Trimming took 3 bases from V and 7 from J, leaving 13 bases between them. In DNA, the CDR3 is TGTGCCAGCAGTTTTCAGGGGTCGATGCAGCCCCAGCATTTT. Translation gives CASSFQGSMQPQHF.

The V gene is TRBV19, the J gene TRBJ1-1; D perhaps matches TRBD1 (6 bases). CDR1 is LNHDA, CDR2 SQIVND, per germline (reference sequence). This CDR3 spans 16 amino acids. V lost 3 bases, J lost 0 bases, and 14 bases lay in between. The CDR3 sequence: CASSISARGLNTEAFF. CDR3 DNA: TGTGCCAGTAGTATTAGCGCCAGGGGATTGAACACTGAAGCTTTCTTT.

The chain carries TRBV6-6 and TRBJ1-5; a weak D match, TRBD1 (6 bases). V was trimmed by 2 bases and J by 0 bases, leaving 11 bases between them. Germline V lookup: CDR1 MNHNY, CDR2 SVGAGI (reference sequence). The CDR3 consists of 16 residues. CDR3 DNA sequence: TGTGCCAGCAGTTACGGGGACACCTATAGCAATCAGCCCCAGCATTTT. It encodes CASSYGDTYSNQPQHF.

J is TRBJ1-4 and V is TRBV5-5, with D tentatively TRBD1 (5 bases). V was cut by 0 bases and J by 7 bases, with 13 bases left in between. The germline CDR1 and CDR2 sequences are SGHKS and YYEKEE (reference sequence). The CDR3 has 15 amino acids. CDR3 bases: TGTGCCAGCAGCTTGGTCGGCCAGGGAGGTGAAAAACTGTTTTTT. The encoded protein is CASSLVGQGGEKLFF.